The clone carrying this TCR beta chain was observed a single time. Germline loops: CDR1 MNHEY, CDR2 SVGAGI. The CDR3 is 15 residues long. The V segment lost 4 bases and the J segment 4 bases; nucleotides outside the gene matches: 3. TEMRA cells were FACS-enriched, with CD8+ and CD4+ T cells isolated negatively. The sample belongs to a study of CD8 T cells in Susac syndrome. cDNA came from about 0.5 to 1 ug RNA primed by random hexamers. Each CDR3 protein gets one entry after TCRdb re-called the immunoSEQ multiplex PCR reads with MiXCR. This table holds about 94,000 distinct CDR3 sequences, roughly 94% found once.

V gene TRBV6-5 combines with J gene TRBJ2-1; 11 positions match TRBD2. The clonotype originates from a human donor with Susac syndrome. Material: CD4+ T cells from PBMCs. CDR3 DNA: TGTGCCAGCAGTTCCCGACTAGCGGGGTACAATGAGCAGTTCTTC. It codes for CASSSRLAGYNEQFF.